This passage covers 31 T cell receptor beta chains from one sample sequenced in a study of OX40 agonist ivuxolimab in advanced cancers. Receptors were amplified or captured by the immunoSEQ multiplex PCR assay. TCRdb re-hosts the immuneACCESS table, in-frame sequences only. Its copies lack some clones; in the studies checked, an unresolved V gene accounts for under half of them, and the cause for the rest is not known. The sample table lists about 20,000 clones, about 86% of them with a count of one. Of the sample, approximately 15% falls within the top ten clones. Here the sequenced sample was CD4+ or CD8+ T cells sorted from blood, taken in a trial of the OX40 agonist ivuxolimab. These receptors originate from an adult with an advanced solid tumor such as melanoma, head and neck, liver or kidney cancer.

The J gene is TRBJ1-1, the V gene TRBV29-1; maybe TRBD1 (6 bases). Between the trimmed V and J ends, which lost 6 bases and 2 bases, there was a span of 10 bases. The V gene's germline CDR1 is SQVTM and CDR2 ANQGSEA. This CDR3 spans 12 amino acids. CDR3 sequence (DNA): TGCAGCGTCGGACAGACAAACACTGAAGCTTTCTTT. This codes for CSVGQTNTEAFF.

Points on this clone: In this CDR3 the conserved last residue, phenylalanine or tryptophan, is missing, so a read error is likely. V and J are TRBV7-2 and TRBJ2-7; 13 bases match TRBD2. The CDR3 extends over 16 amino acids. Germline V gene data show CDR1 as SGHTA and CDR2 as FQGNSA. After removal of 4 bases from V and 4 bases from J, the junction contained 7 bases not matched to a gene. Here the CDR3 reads CASSSGPTSGGYEQYL. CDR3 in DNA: TGTGCCAGCAGCTCGGGGCCGACTAGCGGGGGGTACGAGCAGTACCTC.

Written as DNA, the CDR3 is TGTGCCAGCAGTGTCCCCCTAGCCTACGAGCAGTACTTC. This codes for CASSVPLAYEQYF. The chain uses TRBV2 and TRBJ2-7; D gene ambiguous. Germline CDR1 SNHLY, CDR2 FYNNEI. V was cut by 4 bases and J by 2 bases, with 9 bases left in between. This CDR3 is built from 13 residues.

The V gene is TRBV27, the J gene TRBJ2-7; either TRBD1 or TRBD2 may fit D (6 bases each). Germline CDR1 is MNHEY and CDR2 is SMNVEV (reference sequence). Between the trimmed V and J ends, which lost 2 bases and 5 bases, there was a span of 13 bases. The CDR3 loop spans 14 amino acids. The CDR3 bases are TGTGCCAGCAGTTTAGAGGGGGGAAACCACGAGCAGTACTTC. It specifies CASSLEGGNHEQYF.

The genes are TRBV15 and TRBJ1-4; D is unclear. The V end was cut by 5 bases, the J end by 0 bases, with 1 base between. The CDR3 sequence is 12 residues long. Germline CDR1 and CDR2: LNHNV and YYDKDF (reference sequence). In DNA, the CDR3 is TGTGCCACCAGCCCAACTAATGAAAAACTGTTTTTT. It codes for CATSPTNEKLFF.

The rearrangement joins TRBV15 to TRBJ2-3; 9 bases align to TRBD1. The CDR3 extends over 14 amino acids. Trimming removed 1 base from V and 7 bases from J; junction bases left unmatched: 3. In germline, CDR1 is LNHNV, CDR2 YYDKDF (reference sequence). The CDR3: CATSRAGQGHTQYF. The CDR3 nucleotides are TGTGCCACCAGCAGAGCGGGACAGGGTCATACGCAGTATTTT.

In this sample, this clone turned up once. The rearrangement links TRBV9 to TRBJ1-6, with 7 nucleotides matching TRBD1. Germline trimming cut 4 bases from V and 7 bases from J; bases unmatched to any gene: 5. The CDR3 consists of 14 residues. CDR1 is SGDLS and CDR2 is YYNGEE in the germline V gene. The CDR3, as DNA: TGTGCCAGCAGCCTCGGGACAGCCAATTCACCCCTCCACTTT. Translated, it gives CASSLGTANSPLHF.

CDR3 bases: TGCGCCAGCAGCTTGGTGCAGGGGGAAGGCTACACCTTC. Translated: CASSLVQGEGYTF. J is TRBJ1-2 and V is TRBV5-1, with 7 positions matching TRBD1. In germline, CDR1 is SGHRS, CDR2 YFSETQ. The length of the CDR3 is 13 residues. Unmatched junction bases numbered 4, after V lost 0 bases and J lost 8 bases.

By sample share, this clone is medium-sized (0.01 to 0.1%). The CDR3 nucleotides are TGTGCCAGCAGCGCGCCTAGACCGGGACAGGCTTTGATGTATGGCTACACCTTC. Its translation is CASSAPRPGQALMYGYTF. This rearrangement joins TRBV9 to TRBJ1-2, with 8 bases lining up with TRBD1. After removal of 3 bases from V and 5 bases from J, the junction contained 18 bases not matched to a gene. The CDR3 runs 18 residues. Germline CDR1 and CDR2: SGDLS and YYNGEE.

The CDR3 sequence is CASSLAGVNQPQHF. CDR3 sequence (DNA): TGTGCCAGCAGCTTGGCCGGAGTGAATCAGCCCCAGCATTTT. This sequence joins TRBV5-4 and TRBJ1-5; D is ambiguous. V was trimmed by 0 bases and J by 4 bases, leaving 8 bases between them. The germline gives CDR1 SGHNT, CDR2 YYREEE (reference sequence). The CDR3 has 14 residues.

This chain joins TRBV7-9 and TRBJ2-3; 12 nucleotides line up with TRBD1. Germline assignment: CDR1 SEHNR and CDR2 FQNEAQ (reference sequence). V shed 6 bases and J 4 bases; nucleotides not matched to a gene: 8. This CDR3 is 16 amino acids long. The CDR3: CASSNIGTGGPDTQYF. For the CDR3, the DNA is TGTGCCAGCAGTAACATCGGGACAGGGGGCCCAGATACGCAGTATTTT.

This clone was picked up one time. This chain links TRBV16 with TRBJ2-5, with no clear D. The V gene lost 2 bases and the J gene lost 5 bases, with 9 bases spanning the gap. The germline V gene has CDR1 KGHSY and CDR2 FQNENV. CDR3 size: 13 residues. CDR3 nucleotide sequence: TGTGCCAGCAGCCAAGGACCTCGTGAGACCCAGTACTTC. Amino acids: CASSQGPRETQYF.

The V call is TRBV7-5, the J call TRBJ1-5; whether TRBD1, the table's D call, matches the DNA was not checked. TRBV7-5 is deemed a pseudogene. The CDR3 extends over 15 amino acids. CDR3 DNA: TGTGCCAGAAGCTCGGGACAGGGCGGTAATCAGCCCCAGCATTTT. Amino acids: CARSSGQGGNQPQHF.

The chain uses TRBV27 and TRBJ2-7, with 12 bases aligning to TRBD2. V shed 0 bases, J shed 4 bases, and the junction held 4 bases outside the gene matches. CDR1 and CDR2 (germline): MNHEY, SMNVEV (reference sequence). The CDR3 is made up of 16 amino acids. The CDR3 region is CASSLSGTSGRYEQYF. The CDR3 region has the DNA TGTGCCAGCAGTTTATCAGGTACTAGCGGGAGGTACGAGCAGTACTTC.

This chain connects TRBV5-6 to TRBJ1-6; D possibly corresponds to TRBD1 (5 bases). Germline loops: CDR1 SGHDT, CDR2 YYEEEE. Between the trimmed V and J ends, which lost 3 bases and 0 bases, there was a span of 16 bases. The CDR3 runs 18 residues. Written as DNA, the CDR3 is TGTGCCAGCAGCTCCTTGACAGAATCGAGCTCCTATAATTCACCCCTCCACTTT. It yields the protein CASSSLTESSSYNSPLHF.

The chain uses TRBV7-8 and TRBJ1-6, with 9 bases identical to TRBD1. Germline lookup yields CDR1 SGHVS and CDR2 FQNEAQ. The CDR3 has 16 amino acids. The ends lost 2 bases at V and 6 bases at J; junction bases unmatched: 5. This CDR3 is CASSLQGQGTNSPLHF. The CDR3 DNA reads TGTGCCAGCAGCTTACAGGGACAGGGTACTAATTCACCCCTCCACTTT. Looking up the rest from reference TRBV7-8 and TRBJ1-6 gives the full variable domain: GAGVSQSPRYKVAKRGQDVALRCDPISGHVSLFWYQQALGQGPEFLTYFQNEAQLDKSGLPSDRFFAERPEGSVSTLKIQRTQQEDSAVYLCASSLQGQGTNSPLHFGNGTRLTVT.

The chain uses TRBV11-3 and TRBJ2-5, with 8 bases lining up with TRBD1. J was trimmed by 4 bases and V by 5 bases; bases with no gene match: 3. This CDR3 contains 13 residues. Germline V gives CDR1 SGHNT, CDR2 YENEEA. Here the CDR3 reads CASSPGTGETQYF. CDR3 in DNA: TGTGCCAGCAGCCCAGGGACAGGAGAGACCCAGTACTTC.

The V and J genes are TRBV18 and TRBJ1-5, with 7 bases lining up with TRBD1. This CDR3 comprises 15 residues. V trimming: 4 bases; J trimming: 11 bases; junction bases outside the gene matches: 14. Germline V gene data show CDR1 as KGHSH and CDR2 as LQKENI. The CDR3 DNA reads TGTGCCAGCTCACGGATCGGGACAGATGGAGGGGCCCAGCATTTT. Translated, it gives CASSRIGTDGGAQHF.

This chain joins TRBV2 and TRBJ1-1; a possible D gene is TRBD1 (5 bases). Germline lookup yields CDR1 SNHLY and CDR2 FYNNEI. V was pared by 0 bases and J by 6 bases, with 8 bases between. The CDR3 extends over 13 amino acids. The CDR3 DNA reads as TGTGCCAGCAGTGAAGCCGGGGGGGCTGAAGCTTTCTTT. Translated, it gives CASSEAGGAEAFF.

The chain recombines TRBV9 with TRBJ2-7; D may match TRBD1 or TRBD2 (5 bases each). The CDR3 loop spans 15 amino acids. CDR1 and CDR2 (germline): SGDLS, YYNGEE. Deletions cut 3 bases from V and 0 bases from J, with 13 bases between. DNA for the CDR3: TGTGCCAGCAGCGGAGGGGTGGGAGTCTCCTACGAGCAGTACTTC. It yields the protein CASSGGVGVSYEQYF.

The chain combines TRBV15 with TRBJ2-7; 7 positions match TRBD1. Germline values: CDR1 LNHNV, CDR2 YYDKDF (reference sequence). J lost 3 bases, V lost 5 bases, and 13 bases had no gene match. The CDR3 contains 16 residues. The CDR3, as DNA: TGTGCCACCAGCCCTGGCCAGGGCGCAGGGGGCTACGAGCAGTACTTC. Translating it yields CATSPGQGAGGYEQYF.

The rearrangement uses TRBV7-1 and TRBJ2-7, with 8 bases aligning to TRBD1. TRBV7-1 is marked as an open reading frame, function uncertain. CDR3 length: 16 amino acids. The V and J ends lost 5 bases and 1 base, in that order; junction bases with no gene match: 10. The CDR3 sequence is CASSLTAGTGSYEQYF. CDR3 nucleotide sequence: TGTGCCAGCAGCCTAACCGCCGGGACAGGATCCTACGAGCAGTACTTC.

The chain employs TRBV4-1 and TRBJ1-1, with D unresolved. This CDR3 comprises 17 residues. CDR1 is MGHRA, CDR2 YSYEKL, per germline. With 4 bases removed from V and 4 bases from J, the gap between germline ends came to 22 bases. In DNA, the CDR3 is TGCGCCAGCAGCCCCCCTTGGCCCCCCCGGACCAGCACTGAAGCTTTCTTT. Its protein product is CASSPPWPPRTSTEAFF.

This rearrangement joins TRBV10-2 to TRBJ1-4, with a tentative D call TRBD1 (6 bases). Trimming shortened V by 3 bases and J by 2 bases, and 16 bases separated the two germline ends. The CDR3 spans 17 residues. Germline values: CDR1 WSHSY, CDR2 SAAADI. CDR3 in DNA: TGCGCCAGCAGTGACCCCGGGGGCGTTCTCACTAATGAAAAACTGTTTTTT. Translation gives CASSDPGGVLTNEKLFF.

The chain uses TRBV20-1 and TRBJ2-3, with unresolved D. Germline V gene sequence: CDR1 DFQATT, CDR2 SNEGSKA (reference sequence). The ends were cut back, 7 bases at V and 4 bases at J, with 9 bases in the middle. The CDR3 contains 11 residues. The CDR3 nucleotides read TGCAGTGAAAGAGTAGCAGATACGCAGTATTTT. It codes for CSERVADTQYF.

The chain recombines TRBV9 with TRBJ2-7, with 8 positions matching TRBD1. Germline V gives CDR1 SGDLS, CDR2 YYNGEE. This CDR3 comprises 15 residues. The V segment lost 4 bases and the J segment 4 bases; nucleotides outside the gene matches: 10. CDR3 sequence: CASSRQAGGFYEQYF. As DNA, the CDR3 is TGTGCCAGCAGCCGACAGGCAGGGGGCTTTTACGAGCAGTACTTC.

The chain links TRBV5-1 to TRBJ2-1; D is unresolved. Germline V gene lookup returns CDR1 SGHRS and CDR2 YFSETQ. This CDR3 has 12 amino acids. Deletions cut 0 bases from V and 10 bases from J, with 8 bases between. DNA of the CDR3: TGCGCCAGCAGCTTGGTCCCTAAGGAGCAGTTCTTC. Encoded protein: CASSLVPKEQFF.

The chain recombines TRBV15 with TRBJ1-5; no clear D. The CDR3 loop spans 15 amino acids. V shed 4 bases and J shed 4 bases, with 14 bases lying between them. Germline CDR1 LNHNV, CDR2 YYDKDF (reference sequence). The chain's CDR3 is CATSNPAARNQPQHF. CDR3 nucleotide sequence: TGTGCCACCAGCAACCCCGCAGCGAGAAATCAGCCCCAGCATTTT.

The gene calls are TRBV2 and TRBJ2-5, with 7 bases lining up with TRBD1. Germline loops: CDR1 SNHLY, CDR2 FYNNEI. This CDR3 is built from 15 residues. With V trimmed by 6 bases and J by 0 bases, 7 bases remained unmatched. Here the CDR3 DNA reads TGTGCCAGCAGCCGGGACAGAGAGTACCAAGAGACCCAGTACTTC. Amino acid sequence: CASSRDREYQETQYF.

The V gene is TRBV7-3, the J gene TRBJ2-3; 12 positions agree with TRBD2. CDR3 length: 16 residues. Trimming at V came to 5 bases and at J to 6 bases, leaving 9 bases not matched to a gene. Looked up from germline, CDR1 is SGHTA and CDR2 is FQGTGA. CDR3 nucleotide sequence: TGTGCCAGCAGCCATCTAGCGGGAGGGTCCGGGGATACGCAGTATTTT. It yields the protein CASSHLAGGSGDTQYF.

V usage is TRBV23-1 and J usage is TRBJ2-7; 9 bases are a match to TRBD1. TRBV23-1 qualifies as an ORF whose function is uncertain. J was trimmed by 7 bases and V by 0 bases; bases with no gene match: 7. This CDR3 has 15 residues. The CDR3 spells CASSQSNRGRSEQYF. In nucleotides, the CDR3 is TGCGCCAGCAGTCAATCGAACAGGGGGCGTTCGGAGCAGTACTTC.